This TCR beta chain appears in the sequencing data of a study of shared clonotypes between healthy human individuals. Assay: immunoSEQ multiplex PCR; the TCRdb copy retains only in-frame clones and omits some. The repertoire consists of 2,500,000 or so clones, with around 90% occurring once and the leading ten covering around 0.14%. The CDR3 extends over 14 amino acids. V lost 0 bases and J lost 8, with 8 bases in between. The germline V gene encodes CDR1 SGHAT and CDR2 FQNNGV. The sequenced sample was naive CD4+ T cells sorted from blood. Subset specified: CD45RA+ positively selected. This TCR was recovered from a young man in good health. The V and J genes are TRBV11-2 and TRBJ1-6; D is uncertain. Here the CDR3 reads CASSLDLRYSPLHF. The CDR3 DNA reads as TGTGCCAGCAGCTTAGATCTTCGGTATTCACCCCTCCACTTT.